This T cell receptor beta chain stems from a study of blood T cells in healthy people across ages. Study in general: Capture by template switching was about one barcoded beta molecule per two T cells.

Findings and limits, study-wide: Long-lived donors had more naive CD4+ cells and higher diversity than aged donors.

The use of a sample-barcoded 5' primer and a J-beta primer mix characterized a second PCR of roughly 7 to 11 cycles. Each cDNA molecule received a tag from a template-switch adaptor that had 12 random nucleotides. TCRdb analysed the 5' RACE reads with MiXCR anew, one entry per CDR3 protein. Of approximately 800,000 distinct CDR3 sequences in the sample, under 40% were seen once. Trimming stripped 4 bases from V and 10 bases from J, with 14 bases between. The CDR3 is made up of 13 amino acids. Germline V lookup: CDR1 MGHRA, CDR2 YSYEKL. This clonotype has ten or more counts. The antigen remains undetermined. The donors, healthy Caucasians from Russia, were aged roughly 6 to 90.

Sequencing was carried out using blood. V is TRBV4-1 and J is TRBJ2-1; D gene ambiguous. This clonotype originated in a man aged 18 to 30 in good health. CDR3 residues: CASSRFLGYEQFF. The CDR3, as DNA: TGCGCCAGCAGCCGTTTCCTAGGGTACGAGCAGTTCTTC.